These 29 T cell receptor beta chains were sequenced from one sample in a study of cytomegalovirus exposure and HLA in healthy donors. The study ran its PCR with 60 Vbeta and 13 Jbeta primers. Produced via immunoSEQ multiplex PCR; TCRdb's table is partial and in-frame only. The repertoire holds 110,000 to 150,000 clones, over 60% seen once, with 1.7% in the top ten. Sequencing input: PBMCs. These receptors were collected from a woman aged 25 to 45 in good health and CMV-seronegative.

The V call is TRBV25-1, the J call TRBJ1-2; 7 bases align to TRBD1. The CDR3 sequence is 13 residues long. V was pared by 5 bases and J by 5 bases, with 5 bases of the junction left unmatched. CDR1 is MGHDK and CDR2 is SYGVNS in the germline V gene. CDR3: CASSTGAAYGYTF. In DNA, the CDR3 is TGTGCCAGCAGTACAGGGGCGGCATATGGCTACACCTTC.

This sequence joins TRBV29-1 and TRBJ1-1; no definite D call. Trimming removed 3 bases from V and 4 bases from J, with 9 bases in between. The CDR3 is made up of 12 amino acids. The germline CDR1 and CDR2 sequences are SQVTM and ANQGSEA. In nucleotides, the CDR3 is TGCAGCGTTGATCAGGTTTCCACTGAAGCTTTCTTT. Translation: CSVDQVSTEAFF.

This rearrangement joins TRBV6-5 to TRBJ2-7; D might be TRBD2 (5 bases). The CDR3 contains 14 residues. Trimming shortened V by 11 bases and J by 0 bases, and 17 bases separated the two germline ends. CDR1 is MNHEY and CDR2 is SVGAGI in the germline V gene. The CDR3 DNA follows: TGTGCCGTCCTCTCCCCGGGGAGCTCCTACGAGCAGTACTTC. Amino acid sequence: CAVLSPGSSYEQYF.

This clone was seen a single time. The chain recombines TRBV6-1 with TRBJ1-5; D unresolved. The CDR3 loop spans 14 amino acids. CDR1 MNHNS and CDR2 SASEGT come from the germline V gene. V gave up 5 bases and J gave up 3 bases, with 11 bases separating them. DNA for the CDR3: TGTGCCAGCAGTCGTCCAGGTGCCAATCAGCCCCAGCATTTT. This codes for CASSRPGANQPQHF.

This clone was observed once. The genes are TRBV7-3 and TRBJ1-2, with 9 bases aligning to TRBD1. V shed 5 bases, J shed 6 bases, and the junction held 4 bases outside the gene matches. In germline, CDR1 is SGHTA, CDR2 FQGTGA. The CDR3 runs to 13 residues. The chain's CDR3 is CASSNTGGNGYTF. The CDR3 DNA reads TGTGCCAGCAGCAACACAGGGGGCAATGGCTACACCTTC.

For the CDR3, the DNA is TGTGCCACCTCGGGCTTAGCGGTCTACAATGAGCAGTTCTTC. Protein: CATSGLAVYNEQFF. The chain links TRBV2 to TRBJ2-1, with D perhaps matching TRBD2 (6 bases). Germline loops: CDR1 SNHLY, CDR2 FYNNEI. Trimming cost V 10 bases and J 3 bases, with 16 bases left between them. There are 14 residues in the CDR3.

This clone was picked up a small number of times. The CDR3 spells CASSGHPRNQPQHF. The CDR3 region has the DNA TGTGCCAGCAGTGGACACCCTCGGAATCAGCCCCAGCATTTT. This chain joins TRBV2 and TRBJ1-5; D is uncertain. The germline V gene has CDR1 SNHLY and CDR2 FYNNEI. The V gene lost 4 bases and the J gene lost 4 bases, with 11 bases spanning the gap. The CDR3 spans 14 residues. Full variable domain (remainder filled in from reference TRBV2 and TRBJ1-5): EPEVTQTPSHQVTQMGQEVILRCVPISNHLYFYWYRQILGQKVEFLVSFYNNEISEKSEIFDDQFSVERPDGSNFTLKIRSTKLEDSAMYFCASSGHPRNQPQHFGDGTRLSIL.

The V gene is TRBV6-4, the J gene TRBJ2-1; 9 nucleotides match TRBD1. Germline V CDR1 and CDR2: MRHNA, SNTAGT. With V trimmed by 5 bases and J by 5 bases, 10 bases remained unmatched. This CDR3 is 16 amino acids long. The CDR3 reads CASSPLPGQGHNEQFF. CDR3 sequence (DNA): TGTGCCAGCAGTCCACTCCCGGGACAGGGCCACAATGAGCAGTTCTTC.

This chain connects TRBV7-2 to TRBJ2-6; D remains ambiguous. CDR3 length: 18 residues. Germline V CDR1 and CDR2: SGHTA, FQGNSA. The ends were cut back, 0 bases at V and 0 bases at J, with 12 bases in the middle. CDR3 nucleotides: TGTGCCAGCAGCTTAGCGTGGCAGGTAAGCTCTGGGGCCAACGTCCTGACTTTC. It codes for CASSLAWQVSSGANVLTF.

This chain uses TRBV6-5 with TRBJ1-2; TRBD1 matches 8 bases. The CDR3 extends over 13 amino acids. Germline V gives CDR1 MNHEY, CDR2 SVGAGI. The V and J ends lost 8 bases and 8 bases, in that order; junction bases with no gene match: 10. CDR3 amino acids: CASRDRGGTGYTF. CDR3 bases: TGTGCCAGCCGAGACAGGGGCGGCACGGGCTACACCTTC.

The chain combines TRBV5-6 with TRBJ2-7; TRBD1 matches at 7 bases. The germline CDR1 and CDR2 sequences are SGHDT and YYEEEE. Losses at the gene ends were 1 base for V and 5 bases for J; bases not matched to a gene: 9. The CDR3 totals 15 residues. The CDR3 coding sequence is TGTGCCAGCAGCTTGATTCGTTCAGGGGGACACGAGCAGTACTTC. Its protein product is CASSLIRSGGHEQYF.

This chain connects TRBV4-3 to TRBJ2-1, with D possibly matching TRBD1 (6 bases). The CDR3 is 16 residues long. Germline V lookup: CDR1 LGHNA, CDR2 YSLEER. V lost 4 bases to trimming and J lost 4 bases, with 17 bases between them. CDR3 nucleotide sequence: TGCGCCAGCAGCCCCGAACTGGGGGCCCTTTACAATGAGCAGTTCTTC. Protein: CASSPELGALYNEQFF.

The genes are TRBV5-1 and TRBJ1-1, with D hard to call. Trimming shortened V by 4 bases and J by 0 bases, and 10 bases separated the two germline ends. This CDR3 region has 14 residues. The germline CDR1 and CDR2 sequences are SGHRS and YFSETQ. CDR3 bases: TGCGCCAGCAGCCCAGGACTGATGAACACTGAAGCTTTCTTT. Encoded protein: CASSPGLMNTEAFF.

V and J are TRBV5-1 and TRBJ1-1; D is uncertain. The V gene lost 3 bases and the J gene lost 4 bases, with 13 bases spanning the gap. In germline, CDR1 is SGHRS, CDR2 YFSETQ. The CDR3 consists of 14 residues. The CDR3: CASSSTGSGTEAFF. CDR3 bases: TGCGCCAGCAGCTCCACGGGTTCGGGCACTGAAGCTTTCTTT. The full variable domain, in which reference TRBV5-1 and TRBJ1-1 provide the parts outside the CDR3, is KAGVTQTPRYLIKTRGQQVTLSCSPISGHRSVSWYQQTPGQGLQFLFEYFSETQRNKGNFPGRFSGRQFSNSRSEMNVSTLELGDSALYLCASSSTGSGTEAFFGQGTRLTVV.

The rearrangement joins TRBV28 to TRBJ1-2; D gene uncertain. The CDR3 is 14 residues long. Trimming took 10 bases from V and 4 from J, leaving 19 bases between them. Per the germline V gene, CDR1 is MDHEN and CDR2 is SYDVKM. Here the CDR3 DNA reads TGTGCCACCCCCGCGGGCGCTTTTAGCTATGGCTACACCTTC. Amino acid sequence: CATPAGAFSYGYTF.

The V call is TRBV2, the J call TRBJ2-1, with 12 nucleotides matching TRBD2. With 6 bases clipped from V and 6 bases from J, the junction kept 9 bases outside the gene matches. The germline V gene has CDR1 SNHLY and CDR2 FYNNEI. The CDR3 length is 16 residues. The CDR3 spells CASSPLAGGLGNEQFF. In DNA form, the CDR3 reads TGTGCCAGCAGCCCTCTAGCGGGGGGGCTTGGCAATGAGCAGTTCTTC.

The rearrangement joins TRBV4-3 to TRBJ2-1, with 9 bases matching TRBD2. Germline trimming cut 2 bases from V and 4 bases from J; bases unmatched to any gene: 3. Per germline, CDR1 LGHNA and CDR2 YSLEER. This CDR3 has 15 residues. CDR3 protein: CASSQTSGSYNEQFF. Written as DNA, the CDR3 is TGCGCCAGCAGCCAAACTAGCGGGTCTTACAATGAGCAGTTCTTC.

To note about this clone: Other DNA sequences from this sample encode an identical CDR3 as well. The rearrangement uses TRBV5-1 and TRBJ2-5, with TRBD1 identical over 7 bases. This CDR3 is built from 13 residues. V shed 3 bases and J 3 bases; nucleotides not matched to a gene: 2. The germline gives CDR1 SGHRS, CDR2 YFSETQ. The CDR3 nucleotides are TGCGCCAGCAGCTCTCAGGGGGAAGAGACCCAGTACTTC. Protein: CASSSQGEETQYF.

This sequence joins TRBV19 and TRBJ1-1; D possibly corresponds to TRBD1 (5 bases). CDR1 and CDR2 from the germline V gene are LNHDA and SQIVND (reference sequence). The CDR3 runs 13 residues. The germline V and J ends were trimmed by 4 bases and 4 bases, with 10 bases remaining between them. CDR3 in DNA: TGTGCCAGTAGTAAGGGGATTATCACTGAAGCTTTCTTT. Amino acids: CASSKGIITEAFF.

The chain carries TRBV15 and TRBJ2-5; 15 nucleotides agree with TRBD2. The V segment lost 1 base and the J segment 8 bases; nucleotides outside the gene matches: 8. Germline V gene data show CDR1 as LNHNV and CDR2 as YYDKDF (reference sequence). This CDR3 contains 17 residues. CDR3 in amino acids: CATSRGGLAGGPETQYF. DNA for the CDR3: TGTGCCACCAGCAGAGGAGGACTAGCGGGGGGGCCTGAAACCCAGTACTTC. The full variable domain, its missing parts supplied by reference TRBV15 and TRBJ2-5, is DAMVIQNPRYQVTQFGKPVTLSCSQTLNHNVMYWYQQKSSQAPKLLFHYYDKDFNNEADTPDNFQSRRPNTSFCFLDIRSPGLGDTAMYLCATSRGGLAGGPETQYFGPGTRLLVL.

The chain joins TRBV6-1 to TRBJ2-1; TRBD2 matches at 11 bases. V shed 6 bases, J shed 9 bases, and the junction held 4 bases outside the gene matches. The germline gives CDR1 MNHNS, CDR2 SASEGT. This CDR3 has 13 residues. The CDR3, as DNA: TGTGCCAGCAGGGACCTAGCGGGGGGTGAGCAGTTCTTC. This codes for CASRDLAGGEQFF.

The chain recombines TRBV2 with TRBJ2-1; the match to TRBD2 covers 11 bases. V trimming: 2 bases; J trimming: 9 bases; junction bases outside the gene matches: 9. The germline V gene has CDR1 SNHLY and CDR2 FYNNEI. The CDR3 loop spans 16 amino acids. For the CDR3, the DNA is TGTGCCAGCAGTGAAAGTAGCGGGGGGGCCAGGGGTGAGCAGTTCTTC. Protein: CASSESSGGARGEQFF.

The gene calls are TRBV15 and TRBJ1-2, with D unclear. This CDR3 contains 17 residues. Trimming took 0 bases from V and 4 from J, leaving 18 bases between them. CDR1 and CDR2 from the germline V gene are LNHNV and YYDKDF (reference sequence). The CDR3 sequence is CATSRDLGRRSFYGYTF. As DNA, the CDR3 is TGTGCCACCAGCAGAGATCTAGGAAGACGTTCATTCTATGGCTACACCTTC.

The chain has TRBV7-9 and TRBJ1-5; possibly TRBD1 for D (5 bases). The CDR3 sequence is 11 residues long. Germline loops: CDR1 SEHNR, CDR2 FQNEAQ (reference sequence). V gave up 11 bases and J gave up 1 base, with 6 bases separating them. The CDR3 nucleotides read TGTGCCTCAGGGAGCAATCAGCCCCAGCATTTT. It translates to CASGSNQPQHF. Supplemented by reference TRBV7-9 and TRBJ1-5, the full variable domain reads DTGVSQNPRHKITKRGQNVTFRCDPISEHNRLYWYRQTLGQGPEFLTYFQNEAQLEKSRLLSDRFSAERPKGSFSTLEIQRTEQGDSAMYLCASGSNQPQHFGDGTRLSIL.

The rearrangement links TRBV19 to TRBJ1-2; maybe TRBD1 (6 bases). Germline V CDR1 and CDR2: LNHDA, SQIVND (reference sequence). The CDR3 is 16 residues long. V lost 6 bases and J 5 bases, leaving 22 bases between the germline ends. The CDR3 region is CASSSRGMGAPYGYTF. CDR3 DNA: TGTGCCAGTAGCTCACGAGGCATGGGGGCTCCTTATGGCTACACCTTC.

The chain's CDR3 is CAWSLTEESDTQYF. CDR3 nucleotide sequence: TGTGCCTGGAGTCTGACAGAAGAGTCAGATACGCAGTATTTT. The V and J genes are TRBV30 and TRBJ2-3; D might be TRBD1 (5 bases). CDR3 length equals 14 residues. CDR1 GTSNPN and CDR2 SVGIG come from the germline V gene (reference sequence). Trimming took off 2 bases at V and 4 bases at J, with 13 bases between the two ends.

The chain is built from TRBV7-8 and TRBJ2-7; 8 bases align to TRBD1. After removal of 5 bases from V and 2 bases from J, the junction contained 11 bases not matched to a gene. Germline values: CDR1 SGHVS, CDR2 FQNEAQ. CDR3 length: 16 amino acids. The CDR3 sequence: CASSLKHRDRTYEQYF. The CDR3 DNA follows: TGTGCCAGCAGCCTAAAGCACCGGGACAGGACCTACGAGCAGTACTTC.

In regard to this clone: A junction end diverges from the germline sequence, so it may reflect a read error. The chain couples TRBV13 to TRBJ1-6; 7 bases line up with TRBD1. Per germline, CDR1 PRHDT and CDR2 FYEKMQ (reference sequence). The CDR3 contains 16 residues. The CDR3 DNA reads as TGTGCCAGCAGCTTAGTGGCGGGACAGAATAATTCACCCCCCCACTTT. Its protein is CASSLVAGQNNSPPHF.

This sequence joins TRBV9 and TRBJ1-3; 9 bases agree with TRBD1. Trimming took 4 bases from V and 4 from J; bases not matched to a gene: 3. Per germline, CDR1 SGDLS and CDR2 YYNGEE. CDR3 length: 14 amino acids. In DNA, the CDR3 is TGTGCCAGCAGCAAGGGACAGGGAGGAAACACCATATATTTT. It specifies CASSKGQGGNTIYF.